The 22 T cell receptor beta chains below all came from one sample that was sequenced in a study of CD8 T cells in Susac syndrome. RNA, at about 0.45 to 1 ug, was reverse transcribed with random hexamers. TCRdb re-derived calls from the immunoSEQ multiplex PCR reads in MiXCR, one entry per CDR3 protein. The table has under 200,000 distinct CDR3 sequences, roughly 94% seen once. Sequencing used CD8+ T cells from PBMCs. These receptors all come from a human donor with Susac syndrome.

V and J are TRBV30 and TRBJ2-7, with D uncertain. Trimming removed 5 bases from V and 1 base from J, with 12 bases in between. The CDR3 is 13 residues long. Germline CDR1 reads GTSNPN; CDR2 reads SVGIG (reference sequence). The CDR3 region is CAWADGISYEQYF. The CDR3 nucleotides read TGTGCCTGGGCTGACGGAATATCCTACGAGCAGTACTTC. Complete variable domain (other parts from reference TRBV30 and TRBJ2-7): SQTIHQWPATLVQPVGSPLSLECTVEGTSNPNLYWYRQAAGRGLQLLFYSVGIGQISSEVPQNLSASRPQDRQFILSSKKLLLSDSGFYLCAWADGISYEQYFGPGTRLTVT.

The chain joins TRBV9 to TRBJ2-3; 7 nucleotides agree with TRBD2. Germline trimming cut 5 bases from V and 0 bases from J; bases unmatched to any gene: 6. This CDR3 is built from 15 residues. CDR1 is SGDLS, CDR2 YYNGEE, per germline. CDR3 protein: CASSRWEGSTDTQYF. For the CDR3, the DNA is TGTGCCAGCAGTCGGTGGGAGGGAAGCACAGATACGCAGTATTTT.

The rearrangement joins TRBV10-3 to TRBJ2-7; D is unclear. The V end was cut by 6 bases, the J end by 0 bases, with 3 bases between. In germline, CDR1 is ENHRY, CDR2 SYGVKD. The CDR3 covers 11 residues. CDR3 sequence reads: CAIRSSYEQYF. In nucleotides, the CDR3 is TGTGCCATCAGGAGCTCCTACGAGCAGTACTTC.

The rearrangement uses TRBV2 and TRBJ1-4; the D is unclear. The CDR3 spans 14 residues. CDR1 and CDR2 (germline): SNHLY, FYNNEI. The V end was cut by 6 bases, the J end by 0 bases, with 8 bases between. As DNA, the CDR3 is TGTGCCAGCAGCCCAGACACAACTAATGAAAAACTGTTTTTT. It encodes CASSPDTTNEKLFF.

CDR3 loop: CASSQSSNQPQHF. The CDR3 coding sequence is TGCGCCAGCAGCCAGTCGAGCAATCAGCCCCAGCATTTT. This rearrangement joins TRBV4-1 to TRBJ1-5, with no clear D. Germline V gene lookup returns CDR1 MGHRA and CDR2 YSYEKL. CDR3 length: 13 residues. V lost 3 bases and J lost 1, with 4 bases in between.

This chain links TRBV28 with TRBJ1-3; tentatively, D is TRBD1 (5 bases). Germline assignment: CDR1 MDHEN and CDR2 SYDVKM. Deletions cut 5 bases from V and 0 bases from J, with 11 bases between. The CDR3 runs to 15 residues. The CDR3 is CASSLTGGSGNTIYF. In nucleotides, the CDR3 is TGTGCCAGCAGTCTCACCGGGGGCTCTGGAAACACCATATATTTT.

This chain connects TRBV5-4 to TRBJ2-1, with D perhaps TRBD2 (5 bases). The CDR3 is 15 residues long. Trimming removed 0 bases at V and 4 bases at J, with 11 bases between. Germline V lookup: CDR1 SGHNT, CDR2 YYREEE (reference sequence). CDR3 sequence reads: CASSLGDRLYNEQFF. The CDR3 coding sequence is TGTGCCAGCAGCTTGGGAGACCGACTATACAATGAGCAGTTCTTC.

The rearrangement uses TRBV9 and TRBJ1-4; D unclear. Germline loops: CDR1 SGDLS, CDR2 YYNGEE. CDR3 length: 12 amino acids. V was cut by 3 bases and J by 8 bases, with 8 bases left in between. CDR3: CASSENGEKLFF. DNA for the CDR3: TGTGCCAGCAGCGAAAACGGGGAAAAACTGTTTTTT.

This clonotype was picked up one time. This sequence joins TRBV20-1 and TRBJ2-7, with D possibly being TRBD1 or TRBD2 (5 bases each). Germline CDR1 DFQATT, CDR2 SNEGSKA (reference sequence). V lost 6 bases to trimming and J lost 9 bases, with 24 bases between them. The CDR3 has 14 amino acids. The CDR3, as DNA: TGCAGTGCGTGGGCTTCGGGGACGGCCCCCCTGCAGTACTTC. Amino acids: CSAWASGTAPLQYF.

The V call is TRBV29-1, the J call TRBJ1-1; TRBD1 is a possible D gene (5 bases). With 2 bases removed from V and 2 bases from J, the gap between germline ends came to 18 bases. Germline assignment: CDR1 SQVTM and CDR2 ANQGSEA. There are 16 residues in the CDR3. CDR3 nucleotides: TGCAGCGTTGAAAGGGGTTTAGAGGGGCGAAACACTGAAGCTTTCTTT. Its translation: CSVERGLEGRNTEAFF.

The V call is TRBV12-3 or TRBV12-4, the J call TRBJ1-2; possibly TRBD1 for D (6 bases). The CDR3 has 14 amino acids. V was cut by 1 base and J by 6 bases, with 12 bases left in between. The CDR3 nucleotides are TGTGCCAGCAGTTTAGGGCAGGGGACACATGGCTACACCTTC. It translates to CASSLGQGTHGYTF.

A few counts support this clonotype. The rearrangement joins TRBV9 to TRBJ1-1; possibly TRBD1 for D (5 bases). V gave up 0 bases and J gave up 4 bases, with 7 bases separating them. CDR1 is SGDLS, CDR2 YYNGEE, per germline. The CDR3 is made up of 13 amino acids. CDR3 residues: CASSVGGATEAFF. The CDR3 bases are TGTGCCAGCAGCGTAGGCGGGGCCACTGAAGCTTTCTTT. The full variable domain, completed using reference TRBV9 and TRBJ1-1, is DSGVTQTPKHLITATGQRVTLRCSPRSGDLSVYWYQQSLDQGLQFLIQYYNGEERAKGNILERFSAQQFPDLHSELNLSSLELGDSALYFCASSVGGATEAFFGQGTRLTVV.

The chain recombines TRBV4-2 with TRBJ1-1, with D unresolved. The germline V gene encodes CDR1 LGHNA and CDR2 YNFKEQ. The CDR3 sequence is 15 residues long. Trimming cost V 0 bases and J 0 bases, with 8 bases left between them. Here the CDR3 reads CASSQEAVMNTEAFF. As DNA, the CDR3 is TGTGCCAGCAGCCAAGAGGCGGTAATGAACACTGAAGCTTTCTTT.

The rearrangement joins TRBV7-9 to TRBJ1-1; 8 bases align to TRBD1. V was clipped by 3 bases and J by 3 bases; unmatched bases: 3. This CDR3 is built from 14 residues. Per the germline V gene, CDR1 is SEHNR and CDR2 is FQNEAQ (reference sequence). The CDR3, as DNA: TGTGCCAGCAGCTTGACAGGGGATTACACTGAAGCTTTCTTT. Translating gives CASSLTGDYTEAFF.

V gene TRBV20-1 combines with J gene TRBJ2-2, with 13 bases matching TRBD2. This CDR3 spans 18 amino acids. CDR1 and CDR2 from the germline V gene are DFQATT and SNEGSKA (reference sequence). The V segment lost 2 bases and the J segment 1 base; nucleotides outside the gene matches: 7. The CDR3 DNA reads as TGCAGTGCTAGACCGGGACTAGCGGGAATCCGGAACACCGGGGAGCTGTTTTTT. It translates to CSARPGLAGIRNTGELFF.

The V call is TRBV14, the J call TRBJ2-1; 7 bases align to TRBD2. Trimming cost V 1 base and J 4 bases; bases outside gene matches: 4. The CDR3 is 15 residues long. The V gene's germline CDR1 is SGHDN and CDR2 FVKESK. CDR3 bases: TGTGCCAGCAGCCAAGGCGGGAGCCCTTACAATGAGCAGTTCTTC. This translates into CASSQGGSPYNEQFF. The whole variable domain, filled in from reference TRBV14 and TRBJ2-1, reads EAGVTQFPSHSVIEKGQTVTLRCDPISGHDNLYWYRRVMGKEIKFLLHFVKESKQDESGMPNNRFLAERTGGTYSTLKVQPAELEDSGVYFCASSQGGSPYNEQFFGPGTRLTVL.

This clonotype was detected once. The J gene is TRBJ1-2, the V gene TRBV21-1; TRBD1 is the table's D call and was not checked against the DNA. TRBV21-1 represents a pseudogene. The CDR3 contains 14 residues. The CDR3 reads CASSKARDYYGYTF. The CDR3 DNA reads as TGTGCCAGCAGCAAAGCCCGGGATTACTATGGCTACACCTTC.

V is TRBV21-1 and J is TRBJ2-1; TRBD2 is the table's D call and was not checked against the DNA. TRBV21-1 is reported as a pseudogene. The CDR3 length is 14 residues. As DNA, the CDR3 is TGTGCCAGCAGCCCTAGCGTGCCTTGGAATGAGCAGTTCTTC. Protein product: CASSPSVPWNEQFF.

The rearrangement uses TRBV7-9 and TRBJ1-1; D gene unclear. This CDR3 is 12 amino acids long. Germline CDR1 SEHNR, CDR2 FQNEAQ (reference sequence). Trimming left V 4 bases short and J 7 bases short, with 10 bases between. CDR3 DNA sequence: TGTGCCAGCAGCTCTGTAAGGCTTGAAGCTTTCTTT. This sequence encodes CASSSVRLEAFF.

The chain employs TRBV30 and TRBJ1-1; unclear D gene. V shed 2 bases and J shed 5 bases, with 6 bases lying between them. The germline gives CDR1 GTSNPN, CDR2 SVGIG (reference sequence). This CDR3 comprises 11 residues. This CDR3 is CAWSTETEAFF. The CDR3 nucleotides are TGTGCCTGGAGTACTGAAACTGAAGCTTTCTTT.

DNA for the CDR3: TGTGCCAGCGGTACTTCAGGGGGAGTTTCCTACGAGCAGTACTTC. Translated: CASGTSGGVSYEQYF. This chain links TRBV7-9 with TRBJ2-7; 7 nucleotides line up with TRBD1. With 8 bases clipped from V and 1 base from J, the junction kept 11 bases outside the gene matches. Germline lookup yields CDR1 SEHNR and CDR2 FQNEAQ (reference sequence). This CDR3 spans 15 amino acids.

This chain uses TRBV5-8 with TRBJ1-5; a possible D gene is TRBD1 (5 bases). V shed 6 bases and J shed 7 bases, with 11 bases lying between them. This CDR3 contains 12 residues. CDR1 and CDR2 (germline): SGHTS, YDEGEE. The CDR3 protein is CASTMGDQPQHF. In DNA, the CDR3 is TGTGCCAGCACTATGGGGGACCAGCCCCAGCATTTT.